This T cell receptor (beta chain) derives from a study of CD8 T cells in Susac syndrome. Roughly 0.5 to 1 ug RNA was reverse transcribed with random hexamers. One entry per CDR3 protein results from TCRdb running MiXCR on the immunoSEQ multiplex PCR reads. The sample gives around 190,000 distinct CDR3 sequences, 85% to 95% of which show up once; less than 0.2% is in the top ten. TEMRA cells were enriched by FACS, while CD8+ and CD4+ T cells were obtained through a negative isolation that was performed magnetically. The V end was cut by 7 bases, the J end by 5 bases, with 12 bases between. This CDR3 is built from 13 residues. Germline lookup yields CDR1 MNHEY and CDR2 SMNVEV (reference sequence).

This chain links TRBV27 with TRBJ2-1, with no clear D. The TCR originated in a human donor with multiple sclerosis. Input material: CD8+ T cells from PBMCs. CDR3 in DNA: TGTGCCAGCATGGATGAGGTTAACAATGAGCAGTTCTTC. It encodes CASMDEVNNEQFF.